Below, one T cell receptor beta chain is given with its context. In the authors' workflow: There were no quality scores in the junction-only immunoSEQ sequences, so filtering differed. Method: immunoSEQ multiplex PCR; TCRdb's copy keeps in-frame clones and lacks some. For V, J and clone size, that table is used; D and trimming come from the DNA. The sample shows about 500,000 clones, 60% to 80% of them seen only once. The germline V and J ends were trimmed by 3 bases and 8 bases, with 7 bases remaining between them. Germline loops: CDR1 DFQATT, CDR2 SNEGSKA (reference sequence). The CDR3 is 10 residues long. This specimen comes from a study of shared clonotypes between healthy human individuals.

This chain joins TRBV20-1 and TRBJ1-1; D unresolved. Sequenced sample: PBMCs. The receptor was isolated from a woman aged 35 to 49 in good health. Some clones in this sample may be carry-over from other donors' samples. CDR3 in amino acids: CSASPGEAFF. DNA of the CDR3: TGCAGTGCTAGCCCGGGAGAAGCTTTCTTT.